Sequencing of this T cell receptor (beta chain) was carried out in a study of T cells in localized non-small cell lung cancer. This clone has more than one count but fewer than ten. As yet, its antigen is unknown. Germline loops: CDR1 SGDLS, CDR2 YYNGEE. CDR3 length: 15 amino acids. Trimming took off 0 bases at V and 0 bases at J, with 7 bases between the two ends. Some clones are missing from TCRdb's copy, which holds only in-frame ones; the method was immunoSEQ multiplex PCR. Among around 950 clones listed, about 28% were seen once. General study points: Uninvolved adjacent lung showed the highest T cell clonality, exceeding tumor.

This clonotype originated in a male donor older than 55 with stage II lung adenocarcinoma. Specimen: normal lung tissue next to the tumor, collected before any cancer treatment. The gene calls are TRBV9 and TRBJ2-1; D gene uncertain. CDR3 DNA: TGTGCCAGCAGCGTAGAATCTTTCTCCTACAATGAGCAGTTCTTC. It codes for CASSVESFSYNEQFF. Full variable domain (rest looked up from reference TRBV9 and TRBJ2-1): DSGVTQTPKHLITATGQRVTLRCSPRSGDLSVYWYQQSLDQGLQFLIQYYNGEERAKGNILERFSAQQFPDLHSELNLSSLELGDSALYFCASSVESFSYNEQFFGPGTRLTVL.